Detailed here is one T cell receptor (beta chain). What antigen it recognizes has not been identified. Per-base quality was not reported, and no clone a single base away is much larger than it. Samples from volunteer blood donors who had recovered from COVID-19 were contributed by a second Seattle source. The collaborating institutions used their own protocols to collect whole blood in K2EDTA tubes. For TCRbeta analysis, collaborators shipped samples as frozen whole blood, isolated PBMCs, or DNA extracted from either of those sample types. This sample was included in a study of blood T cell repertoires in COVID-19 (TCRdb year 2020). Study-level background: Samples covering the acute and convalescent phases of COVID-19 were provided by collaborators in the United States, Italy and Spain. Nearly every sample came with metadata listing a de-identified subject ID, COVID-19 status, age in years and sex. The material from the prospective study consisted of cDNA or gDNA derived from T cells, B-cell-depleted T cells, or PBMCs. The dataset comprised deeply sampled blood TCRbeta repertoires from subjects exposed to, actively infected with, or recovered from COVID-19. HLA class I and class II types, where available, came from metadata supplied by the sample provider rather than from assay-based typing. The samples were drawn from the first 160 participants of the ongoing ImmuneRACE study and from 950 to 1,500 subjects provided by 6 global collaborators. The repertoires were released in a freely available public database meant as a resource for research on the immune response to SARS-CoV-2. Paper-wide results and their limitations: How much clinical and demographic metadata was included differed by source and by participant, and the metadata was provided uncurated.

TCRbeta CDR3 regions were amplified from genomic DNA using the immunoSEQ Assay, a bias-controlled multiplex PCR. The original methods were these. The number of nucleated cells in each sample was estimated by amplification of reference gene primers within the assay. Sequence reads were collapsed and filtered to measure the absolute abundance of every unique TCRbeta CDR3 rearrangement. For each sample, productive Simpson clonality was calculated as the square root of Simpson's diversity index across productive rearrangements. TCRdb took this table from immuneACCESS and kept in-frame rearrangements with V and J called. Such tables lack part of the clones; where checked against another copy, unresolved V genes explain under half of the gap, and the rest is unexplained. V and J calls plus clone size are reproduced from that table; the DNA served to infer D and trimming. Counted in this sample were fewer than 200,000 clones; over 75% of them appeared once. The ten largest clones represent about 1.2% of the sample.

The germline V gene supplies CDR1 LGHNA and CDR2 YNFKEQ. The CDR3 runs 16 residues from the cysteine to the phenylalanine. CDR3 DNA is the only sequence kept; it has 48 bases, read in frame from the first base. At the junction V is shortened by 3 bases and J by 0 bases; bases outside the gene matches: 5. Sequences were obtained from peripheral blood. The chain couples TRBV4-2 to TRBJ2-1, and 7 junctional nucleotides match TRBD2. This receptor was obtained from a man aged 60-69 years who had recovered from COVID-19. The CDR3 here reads CASSQKLAASYNEQFF. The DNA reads TGTGCCAGCAGCCAGAAGCTAGCGGCCTCCTACAATGAGCAGTTCTTC.